This T cell receptor (beta chain) was sequenced for a study of CD8+ T cells in alopecia areata (dated by TCRdb to the late 2010s). Describing the broader study: The treated patients took part in an open-label pilot trial in which moderate-to-severe alopecia areata was treated with oral tofacitinib at 5 to 10 mg twice daily. Amplification of TCRbeta CDR3 regions was done by immunoSEQ multiplex PCR using 35 Vbeta forward primers and 13 Jbeta reverse primers. Scalp tissue and sorted CD4+ and CD8+ peripheral blood T cells from patchy and totalis/universalis alopecia areata patients and from healthy controls were covered by human TCRbeta sequencing. Scalp clonality was compared across normal scalp (n=4), patchy alopecia areata scalp (n=8), and alopecia totalis/universalis scalp (n=8). Patients stayed on tofacitinib for 6 to 18 months and then had 6 months of follow-up off drug so that delayed response and recurrence could be assessed. RNA was obtained with the PAXgene miRNA kit for fixed scalp, the miRNeasy kit for PBMCs, and the RNeasy kit for mouse skin. To study T cell clonal expansion in alopecia areata, the researchers applied high-throughput TCRbeta sequencing to both the C3H/HeJ mouse model and human patients. Tofacitinib-treated patients had biopsies at baseline and at 4 and 24 weeks of treatment, with a later scalp biopsy in several patients. Study-wide conclusions, independent of this receptor: Lesional scalp, especially in alopecia totalis/universalis, showed higher clonality and more expanded CD8+ clones than normal scalp, suggesting antigenic drive. Scalp TCR repertoire analysis is complicated because resident alphabeta T cells in normal human skin are also sequenced, whereas mouse skin is dominated by gammadelta T cells. Shared TCR sequences between patients were less evident than in mice, which may be partly attributable to HLA diversity in the patient population.

The CDR3 numbers 13 residues from cysteine through phenylalanine. The only DNA kept is the CDR3, 39 bases in frame from the first base. CDR1 and CDR2 (MNHEY, SMNVEV) derive from the germline V gene (reference sequence). The trim is 5 bases for V and 6 bases for J, with a gap of 14 bases between the germline ends. To note about this clone: Its antigen is still unknown. Per-base qualities were not stored, and no clone one base away is much larger.

The method behind the library was the immunoSEQ multiplex PCR assay. RNA was extracted from all samples and reverse transcribed into cDNA as template for TCR sequencing. SuperScript III was used for first-strand cDNA synthesis, primed with a 2:1 mix of oligo-dT and random hexamers. A synthetic immune receptor repertoire was used to measure amplification bias, and any remaining bias was corrected computationally. The original pipeline was this. After raw reads were preprocessed to remove errors, the CDR3 was defined following IMGT conventions as running from the conserved cysteine to phenylalanine. Clonality was computed as 1 minus the Shannon entropy, with the entropy normalized by log2 of the number of productive unique TCRs. CD4 or CD8 identity of scalp clones was inferred by cross-referencing scalp TCRbeta sequences with sorted blood CD4 and CD8 repertoires. TCRdb stores this immuneACCESS table with in-frame sequences only. Part of the clones is absent; in the studies checked, under half of the shortfall reflects unresolved V genes, and no reason is known for the rest. Clone size and the V and J calls come from that table; the DNA yielded D and trimming. The sample profile shows about 160,000 clones; over 45% of them were found once. Together, the top ten hold around 7% of the sample.

Peripheral blood and lesional scalp punch biopsies were obtained from patients with alopecia areata. PBMCs were isolated by density centrifugation and stained for CD3, CD4 and CD8, after which CD4+ and CD8+ T cells were sorted on a FACSAria. The chain uses TRBV27 and TRBJ2-7; perhaps TRBD2 is the D gene, with 5 bases matching. Sequenced: CD4+ T cells sorted from blood. The sequence was obtained from a human donor with alopecia areata. CDR3 region: CASSSGRPSEQYF. The bases read TGTGCCAGCAGTAGCGGACGACCGAGCGAGCAGTACTTC.